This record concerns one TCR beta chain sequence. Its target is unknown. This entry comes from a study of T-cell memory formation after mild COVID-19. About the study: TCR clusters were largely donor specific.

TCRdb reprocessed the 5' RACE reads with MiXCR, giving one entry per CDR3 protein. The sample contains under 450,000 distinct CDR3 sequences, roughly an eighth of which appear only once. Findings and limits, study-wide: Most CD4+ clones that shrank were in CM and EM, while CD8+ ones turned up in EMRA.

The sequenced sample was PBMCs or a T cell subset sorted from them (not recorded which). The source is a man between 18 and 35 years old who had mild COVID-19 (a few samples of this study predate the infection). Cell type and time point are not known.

This chain's CDR3 is CASSFGPPSTDTQYF. CDR3 DNA sequence: TGCGCCAGCAGCTTCGGACCCCCTAGCACAGATACGCAGTATTTT. The rearrangement links TRBV5-1 to TRBJ2-3; the D is unclear. Germline assignment: CDR1 SGHRS and CDR2 YFSETQ. The V and J ends lost 2 bases and 0 bases respectively, with 10 bases between them. CDR3 length: 15 amino acids.